The T cell receptor beta chain under discussion was sequenced for a study of blood T cell repertoires in COVID-19. Across the study: Material from acute and convalescent COVID-19 was sourced from the United States, Italy and Spain. T cells, B-cell-depleted T cells, or PBMCs provided the cDNA or gDNA that served as material.

This CDR3 comprises 17 residues. Trimming cost V 3 bases and J 4 bases; bases outside gene matches: 11. Germline V CDR1 and CDR2: LNHDA, SQIVND (reference sequence). Per the study methods: Reference gene primer amplification gave nucleated cell count estimates. This table comes from immunoSEQ multiplex PCR, and its TCRdb copy is limited to in-frame clones, with some not included. V and J calls and clone size follow that table, whereas D and trimming were derived from the DNA. The table includes 95,000 to 110,000 clones, about four fifths detected once. This TCR was recovered from a man aged 65 to 79 with acute or convalescent COVID-19. The chain combines TRBV19 with TRBJ2-5; 10 positions match TRBD2. The sample comprised peripheral blood. The CDR3 loop is CASSMGAGGQIAETQYF. CDR3 bases: TGTGCCAGTAGTATGGGAGCGGGGGGGCAGATAGCAGAGACCCAGTACTTC.